The 22 T cell receptor beta chains listed next were all sequenced from one sample in a study of blood T cell repertoires in COVID-19. Assay used: immunoSEQ multiplex PCR; TCRdb lists only in-frame clones, some missing. The sample includes hundreds of thousands of clones, 60% to 75% of them seen just once. Sequenced: peripheral blood. These receptors were collected from a woman older than 75 with acute or convalescent COVID-19.

J is TRBJ2-5 and V is TRBV5-1, with a possible D match to TRBD1 (6 bases). The CDR3 is 16 amino acids. Germline CDR1 reads SGHRS; CDR2 reads YFSETQ. The V gene lost 4 bases and the J gene lost 5 bases, with 21 bases spanning the gap. The CDR3 spells CASSDPGTNLGETQYF. The CDR3 nucleotides are TGCGCCAGCAGCGACCCCGGGACAAACTTGGGGGAGACCCAGTACTTC.

The chain is built from TRBV27 and TRBJ2-2; D is ambiguous. CDR3 size: 15 residues. V lost 6 bases and J 4 bases, leaving 15 bases between the germline ends. The germline gives CDR1 MNHEY, CDR2 SMNVEV (reference sequence). The CDR3 DNA sequence: TGTGCCAGCAGCCCTCACTTAGGCGGCACCGGGGAGCTGTTTTTT. It codes for CASSPHLGGTGELFF.

This clone was counted a few times. The chain carries TRBV11-2 and TRBJ2-3; 8 nucleotides agree with TRBD2. Per the germline V gene, CDR1 is SGHAT and CDR2 is FQNNGV. This CDR3 comprises 15 residues. The V segment lost 4 bases and the J segment 6 bases; nucleotides outside the gene matches: 9. The CDR3 nucleotides read TGTGCCAGCAGCTCCGGGGGGGCGGGTACGGATACGCAGTATTTT. This sequence encodes CASSSGGAGTDTQYF. The full variable domain, with the rest looked up from reference TRBV11-2 and TRBJ2-3, is EAGVAQSPRYKIIEKRQSVAFWCNPISGHATLYWYQQILGQGPKLLIQFQNNGVVDDSQLPKDRFSAERLKGVDSTLKIQPAKLEDSAVYLCASSSGGAGTDTQYFGPGTRLTVL.

Written as DNA, the CDR3 is TGTGCCAGCAGCTTAGCCGCGGGATCCGGGGAGACCCAGTACTTC. Encoded protein: CASSLAAGSGETQYF. The V call is TRBV7-2, the J call TRBJ2-5; D may be TRBD2 (6 bases). V was shortened by 0 bases and J by 5 bases, with 13 bases between the two germline ends. Germline V gene lookup returns CDR1 SGHTA and CDR2 FQGNSA. The CDR3 extends over 15 amino acids.

This clone was seen a few times. CDR3: CASSLGGADTQYF. The DNA for the CDR3 is TGTGCCAGCAGCCTAGGCGGGGCAGATACGCAGTATTTT. The rearrangement joins TRBV25-1 to TRBJ2-3; possible D gene TRBD2, 6 bases. CDR3 length: 13 residues. V dropped 6 bases and J dropped 4 bases, with 11 bases sitting between them. Per germline, CDR1 MGHDK and CDR2 SYGVNS.

This clone appeared a few times. The chain couples TRBV4-3 to TRBJ2-7, with 8 bases matching TRBD1. The V and J ends lost 0 bases and 2 bases, in that order; junction bases with no gene match: 9. The germline V gene has CDR1 LGHNA and CDR2 YSLEER. The CDR3 contains 17 residues. The CDR3 spells CASSQDVQGAFTYEQYF. In nucleotides, the CDR3 is TGCGCCAGCAGCCAAGATGTCCAGGGGGCTTTTACCTACGAGCAGTACTTC.

The chain joins TRBV9 to TRBJ2-2; 10 bases are shared with TRBD2. This CDR3 contains 16 residues. In germline, CDR1 is SGDLS, CDR2 YYNGEE. V lost 0 bases, J lost 5 bases, and 4 bases stayed unmatched. The CDR3 bases are TGTGCCAGCAGCGTAGGGCCTAGCGGGAGTACCGGGGAGCTGTTTTTT. Its translation is CASSVGPSGSTGELFF.

This clone was observed a handful of times. The chain carries TRBV28 and TRBJ1-5, with D maybe TRBD1 (6 bases). The germline V and J ends were trimmed by 6 bases and 0 bases, with 21 bases remaining between them. CDR1 is MDHEN, CDR2 SYDVKM, per germline. The length of the CDR3 is 18 residues. The CDR3 here is CASRRRTVGTHSNQPQHF. CDR3 in DNA: TGTGCCAGCAGACGAAGGACAGTGGGCACACATAGCAATCAGCCCCAGCATTTT.

DNA for the CDR3: TGTGCCAGCAGCCAAGGATGGGGCGGGGATTCACCCCTCCACTTT. Its translation is CASSQGWGGDSPLHF. V is TRBV4-2 and J is TRBJ1-6; D might be TRBD1 (5 bases). Between the trimmed V and J ends, which lost 1 base and 8 bases, there was a span of 12 bases. The CDR3 has 15 amino acids. CDR1 and CDR2 (germline): LGHNA, YNFKEQ.

This clone has only one observation. The chain uses TRBV9 and TRBJ1-4; D uncertain. The CDR3 totals 15 residues. Trimming removed 0 bases at V and 7 bases at J, with 13 bases between. Germline V gene lookup returns CDR1 SGDLS and CDR2 YYNGEE. CDR3 residues: CASSVVGLEGEKLFF. CDR3 DNA sequence: TGTGCCAGCAGCGTAGTAGGCCTGGAGGGTGAAAAACTGTTTTTT.

This clone was counted a few times. The chain links TRBV14 to TRBJ1-2, with 10 bases fitting TRBD1. V dropped 4 bases and J dropped 7; count of bases not matched to a gene: 18. The CDR3 runs 18 residues. Germline CDR1 and CDR2: SGHDN and FVKESK. The CDR3 protein is CASSLLKVGTGEVSGYTF. In nucleotides, the CDR3 is TGTGCCAGCAGCCTATTAAAAGTAGGGACAGGGGAAGTCAGTGGCTACACCTTC.

The rearrangement joins TRBV4-3 to TRBJ1-4; D remains ambiguous. The V end lost 1 base, the J end lost 0 bases, and 15 bases lay between the germline ends. The CDR3 extends over 18 amino acids. Per germline, CDR1 LGHNA and CDR2 YSLEER. The CDR3 DNA reads TGCGCCAGCAGCCAAGGCTACCTTCAGGCCGCAACTAATGAAAAACTGTTTTTT. This encodes CASSQGYLQAATNEKLFF.

The chain links TRBV11-2 to TRBJ2-7; 8 bases agree with TRBD1. Per germline, CDR1 SGHAT and CDR2 FQNNGV. The CDR3 has 15 residues. V gave up 5 bases and J gave up 2 bases; unmatched junction bases: 8. The CDR3 nucleotides read TGTGCCAGCAGCCTAACGGACAGGGAAACCTACGAGCAGTACTTC. It is translated as CASSLTDRETYEQYF.

This clone has only a few counts. The V call is TRBV19, the J call TRBJ1-5; TRBD1 matches 11 bases. Germline V lookup: CDR1 LNHDA, CDR2 SQIVND (reference sequence). This CDR3 is 15 amino acids long. V dropped 5 bases and J dropped 2; count of bases not matched to a gene: 2. As DNA, the CDR3 is TGTGCCAGTAGTGTGGGACAGGGGGGCAATCAGCCCCAGCATTTT. It codes for CASSVGQGGNQPQHF.

This sequence joins TRBV19 and TRBJ2-4, with D possibly TRBD2 on 5 matching bases. V was trimmed by 5 bases and J by 0 bases, leaving 11 bases between them. Per germline, CDR1 LNHDA and CDR2 SQIVND (reference sequence). This CDR3 has 15 amino acids. Written as DNA, the CDR3 is TGTGCCAGTAGTTTCGGACTGTTAGCCAAAAACATTCAGTACTTC. This sequence encodes CASSFGLLAKNIQYF.

The chain uses TRBV7-6 and TRBJ2-1; D may be TRBD2 (6 bases). The CDR3 totals 17 residues. Germline V gene sequence: CDR1 SGHVS, CDR2 FNYEAQ. Trimming left V 1 base short and J 2 bases short, with 15 bases between. Here the CDR3 reads CASSLGVGGVAYNEQFF. CDR3 DNA sequence: TGTGCCAGCAGCTTAGGGGTGGGCGGGGTAGCCTACAATGAGCAGTTCTTC.

CDR3 sequence reads: CASSPGLTYEQYF. The CDR3 bases are TGTGCCAGCAGCCCGGGACTGACCTACGAGCAGTACTTC. The chain uses TRBV7-8 and TRBJ2-7, with D possibly TRBD2 on 6 matching bases. The V end was cut by 5 bases, the J end by 2 bases, with 10 bases between. This CDR3 is built from 13 residues. The V gene's germline CDR1 is SGHVS and CDR2 FQNEAQ.

This clone was found many times. The chain joins TRBV5-1 to TRBJ2-3; the D gene is possibly TRBD2 (6 bases). The CDR3 loop spans 15 amino acids. Germline CDR1 SGHRS, CDR2 YFSETQ. Trimming removed 0 bases at V and 0 bases at J, with 8 bases between. In DNA form, the CDR3 reads TGCGCCAGCAGCTTGGCGGGGGATAGCACAGATACGCAGTATTTT. Its translation is CASSLAGDSTDTQYF.

J is TRBJ2-1 and V is TRBV5-1, with 13 positions matching TRBD2. In germline, CDR1 is SGHRS, CDR2 YFSETQ. This CDR3 is built from 15 residues. V shed 4 bases, J shed 10 bases, and the junction held 8 bases outside the gene matches. DNA of the CDR3: TGCGCCAGCAGCCAGGGACTAGCGGGGAGGGAGGAGCAGTTCTTC. Its translation: CASSQGLAGREEQFF.

The chain carries TRBV7-9 and TRBJ1-3; a weak D match, TRBD1 (6 bases). With 2 bases removed from V and 0 bases from J, the gap between germline ends came to 11 bases. Germline CDR1 reads SEHNR; CDR2 reads FQNEAQ (reference sequence). This CDR3 spans 16 amino acids. CDR3 protein: CASSLSGQSSGNTIYF. Written as DNA, the CDR3 is TGTGCCAGCAGCTTATCTGGACAGAGCTCTGGAAACACCATATATTTT. Full variable domain (remainder filled in from reference TRBV7-9 and TRBJ1-3): DTGVSQNPRHKITKRGQNVTFRCDPISEHNRLYWYRQTLGQGPEFLTYFQNEAQLEKSRLLSDRFSAERPKGSFSTLEIQRTEQGDSAMYLCASSLSGQSSGNTIYFGEGSWLTVV.

In its sample, this clone was seen a few times. The rearrangement uses TRBV28 and TRBJ1-1; D is perhaps TRBD1 (6 bases). The CDR3 is 12 amino acids. In germline, CDR1 is MDHEN, CDR2 SYDVKM. With 7 bases removed from V and 6 bases from J, the gap between germline ends came to 12 bases. Here the CDR3 DNA reads TGTGCCAGCACCACAGGGCTGGCTGAAGCTTTCTTT. Translating it yields CASTTGLAEAFF.

The chain links TRBV13 to TRBJ2-7; 11 nucleotides line up with TRBD1. The germline V gene encodes CDR1 PRHDT and CDR2 FYEKMQ (reference sequence). Trimming removed 6 bases from V and 6 bases from J; junction bases left unmatched: 7. This CDR3 is 14 amino acids long. The CDR3 sequence is CASRPGTGGSEQYF. CDR3 bases: TGTGCCAGCAGACCCGGGACAGGGGGATCCGAGCAGTACTTC.